The 3 T cell receptor beta chains given below trace back to one sample, sequenced in a study of T cell responses to AZD1222 COVID-19 vaccine. Sequencing was performed with immunoSEQ multiplex PCR; in TCRdb, only in-frame clones are kept and a portion is missing. The sample includes 55,000 to 75,000 clones, 85% of them seen just once. Sequencing used peripheral blood, obtained on day 0 of AZD1222 vaccination. These receptor sequences come from an adult in good health.

This sequence joins TRBV6-5 and TRBJ2-2, with TRBD1 matching over 9 bases. With V trimmed by 6 bases and J by 5 bases, 7 bases remained unmatched. Germline V gene sequence: CDR1 MNHEY, CDR2 SVGAGI. CDR3 size: 15 residues. The CDR3: CASSQGQGTTGELFF. Here the CDR3 DNA reads TGTGCCAGCAGCCAGGGACAGGGAACAACCGGGGAGCTGTTTTTT.

The chain is built from TRBV19 and TRBJ1-5; no clear D gene. This CDR3 has 12 residues. V gave up 3 bases and J gave up 6 bases, with 6 bases separating them. CDR1 is LNHDA, CDR2 SQIVND, per germline (reference sequence). As DNA, the CDR3 is TGTGCCAGTAGTATCCGGCCTCAGCCCCAGCATTTT. Translating gives CASSIRPQPQHF.

The rearrangement uses TRBV11-3 and TRBJ2-5, with D unclear. V was pared by 2 bases and J by 5 bases, with 9 bases between. The length of the CDR3 is 13 residues. Germline V CDR1 and CDR2: SGHNT, YENEEA. The CDR3 DNA reads as TGTGCCAGCAGCTTATCGTCCCTGGAGACCCAGTACTTC. This encodes CASSLSSLETQYF.